This TCR beta chain was found in a study of T cell responses to AZD1222 COVID-19 vaccine listed by TCRdb under 2021. Some background on the complete study: TCR sequencing was performed for some 250 trial participants, of whom about 200 were given two doses of AZD1222 and about 25 were given two doses of MenACWY control vaccine. Enrollment into the trials was organized by age into subgroups of 18-55, 56-69 and 70-plus years, and those subgroups contained roughly 150, 30 and 60 TCR-sequenced participants, respectively. Broad study findings and their caveats: After two AZD1222 doses, both the breadth and the depth of spike-specific TCRs were significantly higher than at day 0 and than in MenACWY recipients. Epitopes outside the regions mutated in the B.1.351 and B.1.1.7 variants were reportedly recognized by nearly half of the unique spike-specific TCRs. Participants were mostly white British and included more females than males, and it was suggested by the authors that clonal diversity may have been underestimated. Conclusions about previously exposed vaccinees were limited because only six AZD1222 recipients were SARS-CoV-2 seropositive at baseline. The whole spike protein was spanned by vaccine-associated CD4 TCRs, and dominant responses were seen in regions 160-218 and 743-854. The 56-69-year group was small, and its depth increase did not reach significance, likely because of low power. No day 14 peak-response samples were available, so repertoires were characterized only after the peak T cell response.

Points on this clone: It has no known antigen specificity. There are no base qualities to consult, and no much larger clone falls within one base.

The time point label corresponds to: about 28 days (+/-7) after the second vaccine dose. Because spike-specific TCR depth and breadth did not differ between the two schedules, AZD1222 recipients who got a second dose at roughly 4 weeks were pooled with those who got a second dose at roughly 12 weeks. Vaccinee samples were obtained from the UK trials COV001 and COV002, which included a single-blind randomized controlled phase 2/3 trial of AZD1222 (ChAdOx1 nCoV-19) in healthy adults. Trial participant PBMC samples were collected at day 0 and day 28 after the second dose for TCRbeta chain sequencing. Taken from cysteine to phenylalanine, the CDR3 has 15 residues. Only the CDR3 DNA stays, 45 bases, in frame from base 1. CDR1 and CDR2, looked up from the germline V gene, are SGHRS and YFSETQ. At the junction V is shortened by 2 bases and J by 8 bases, with 16 bases in between. The CDR3 regions of human TCRbeta chains were subjected to immunosequencing. As for how the authors treated the data: TCRs in the repertoires were matched against a reference library of SARS-CoV-2-specific TCRs that had been generated with the MIRA antigen-specificity platform. Breadth was defined as the fraction of unique TCRs that were SARS-CoV-2-associated. Depth was defined as the fraction of total T cells that were SARS-CoV-2-associated. Each spike-specific TCR was assigned to its reactive spike region and to a CD4 or CD8 class using the MIRA data. Log10-transformed breadth and depth values were compared by one-way ANOVA with Sidak's multiple comparisons tests. Drawn from immuneACCESS, this table holds only the in-frame rearrangements with V and J called that TCRdb kept. Clones are partly lost; checked studies trace under half to an unresolved V gene and leave the rest unexplained. That table is the source of V, J and clone size, and D and trimming were worked out from the DNA. Here the sample has 250,000 to 300,000 clones; 85% to 95% occur a single time. Jointly, the top ten make up 0.55% of the sample.

Recombination linked TRBV5-1 to TRBJ2-2, with an unclear D gene assignment. The TCR originated in an adult who received the AZD1222 COVID-19 vaccine. The input for sequencing was peripheral blood, taken 28 days after the second AZD1222 dose. The sequence in DNA is TGCGCCAGCAGCTTCTCTTCTCCTACCCTAGGGGAGCTGTTTTTT. Its coded protein is CASSFSSPTLGELFF.